These 6 T cell receptor beta chains share one sample of origin, sequenced in a study of control samples from healthy donors and cancer patients. Profiling relied on immunoSEQ multiplex PCR, and the TCRdb table lists in-frame clones only, not all of them. The table shows 120,000 or so clones, with around 90% occurring only once. The sequenced sample consisted of blood. The receptors derive from a man aged 18 to 29 in good health.

This clone has only a few counts. The chain has TRBV5-1 and TRBJ1-3, with no clear D. V lost 3 bases and J lost 0, with 10 bases in between. Germline values: CDR1 SGHRS, CDR2 YFSETQ. The length of the CDR3 is 15 residues. This chain's CDR3 is CASSSAASSGNTIYF. The CDR3 coding sequence is TGCGCCAGCAGCTCCGCCGCCAGCTCTGGAAACACCATATATTTT.

The sample holds a few counts of this clone. The chain links TRBV19 to TRBJ1-5; D not certain. Deletions cut 3 bases from V and 5 bases from J, with 14 bases between. CDR3 length: 15 amino acids. Germline V lookup: CDR1 LNHDA, CDR2 SQIVND (reference sequence). The CDR3 nucleotides read TGTGCCAGTAGTATGCGGCGGGTGCACGATCAGCCCCAGCATTTT. Translating gives CASSMRRVHDQPQHF.

The rearrangement joins TRBV14 to TRBJ1-1, with D tentatively TRBD1 (6 bases). CDR1 and CDR2 from the germline V gene are SGHDN and FVKESK. Trimming stripped 5 bases from V and 8 bases from J, with 12 bases between. The CDR3 is 12 residues long. The CDR3 sequence: CASSKGGREAFF. CDR3 nucleotide sequence: TGTGCCAGCAGCAAGGGGGGCAGGGAAGCTTTCTTT.

This clone was observed once. One end of the junction does not line up with germline, which may come from a read error. The chain has TRBV7-7 and TRBJ2-5; 8 bases fit TRBD2. The CDR3 spans 15 residues. Germline-derived CDR1 and CDR2 are SSHAT and FNYEAQ (reference sequence). The CDR3 sequence: CASSLTGLAGETQYF. The DNA for the CDR3 is TGTGCTAGCAGCTTAACAGGACTAGCCGGGGAGACCCAGTACTTC.

V gene TRBV28 combines with J gene TRBJ2-1, with D possibly TRBD1 on 6 matching bases. The germline V gene encodes CDR1 MDHEN and CDR2 SYDVKM. The CDR3 covers 16 residues. The V and J ends lost 5 bases and 2 bases respectively, with 16 bases between them. The CDR3 DNA follows: TGTGCCAGCAGTAGGGGGAGCACAAGCGCCTACAATGAGCAGTTCTTC. This codes for CASSRGSTSAYNEQFF.

The V and J genes are TRBV30 and TRBJ1-2, with 8 bases aligning to TRBD1. Germline V lookup: CDR1 GTSNPN, CDR2 SVGIG (reference sequence). This CDR3 contains 15 residues. The V and J ends lost 5 bases and 5 bases, in that order; junction bases with no gene match: 13. The CDR3 here is CAWARTGPREYGYTF. The DNA of the CDR3 is TGTGCCTGGGCTAGGACAGGGCCTAGAGAGTATGGCTACACCTTC.